This T cell receptor (beta chain) was sequenced for a study of CD8+ T cells in alopecia areata. Following RNA extraction, reverse transcription yielded cDNA that acted as the sequencing template. Method: immunoSEQ multiplex PCR; TCRdb's copy keeps in-frame clones and lacks some. The table lists 60,000 to 65,000 clones, roughly 40% of them singletons. The length of the CDR3 is 16 residues. Germline V gene lookup returns CDR1 SGDLS and CDR2 YYNGEE. V was pared by 2 bases and J by 2 bases, with 16 bases between. Starting from PBMCs, sorting isolated CD4+ and CD8+ T cells. Details on this clone: The antigen is not known.

Study-wide results and caveats: Sharing of TCRs across patients appeared less clear than in mice, possibly for HLA-related reasons. Scalp samples also yield sequences from resident alphabeta T cells of normal skin. Higher clonality than in normal scalp was seen in lesional scalp, especially alopecia totalis/universalis.

The TCR originated in a human donor with alopecia areata. The V call is TRBV9, the J call TRBJ1-1, with D unresolved. What was sequenced was NKG2D-low CD8+ T cells sorted from blood. The CDR3 here is CASSVPPRERNTEAFF. The CDR3 DNA follows: TGTGCCAGCAGCGTCCCGCCTCGCGAGAGAAACACTGAAGCTTTCTTT.